One and the same sample provided the 17 T cell receptor beta chains below, sequenced in a study of graft-versus-host responses after intestinal transplantation. The protocol was immunoSEQ multiplex PCR, while the TCRdb copy is restricted to in-frame clones and leaves out a portion. The sample shows approximately 85,000 clones, more than 85% of them seen only once. No antigen is known for these receptors. The sequenced sample was unstimulated CD8+ T cells sorted from spleen or lymph node cells, obtained before transplant. The receptors shown here come from a human donor who was the organ donor for an intestinal transplant.

V gene TRBV2 combines with J gene TRBJ2-5; D unresolved. CDR3 length equals 15 residues. CDR1 and CDR2 from the germline V gene are SNHLY and FYNNEI. Trimming pared 6 bases from V and 1 base from J, leaving 15 bases between. The DNA for the CDR3 is TGTGCCAGCAGGACGGGCAGAGTGGCCCAAGAGACCCAGTACTTC. Its translation: CASRTGRVAQETQYF.

This clone was recorded only once. The chain links TRBV9 to TRBJ2-7; D possibly uses TRBD1 or TRBD2 (5 bases each). The CDR3 consists of 19 residues. CDR1 SGDLS and CDR2 YYNGEE come from the germline V gene. V lost 0 bases and J 3 bases, leaving 25 bases between the germline ends. DNA for the CDR3: TGTGCCAGCAGCGTAGGGCGATTGGGGTTCGGGACGGCGGACTACGAGCAGTACTTC. Encoded protein: CASSVGRLGFGTADYEQYF.

The chain employs TRBV6-1 and TRBJ2-3, with D uncertain. Trimming took off 7 bases at V and 4 bases at J, with 6 bases between the two ends. This CDR3 contains 11 residues. Germline V CDR1 and CDR2: MNHNS, SASEGT. The CDR3 region has the DNA TGTGCCAGCACGGCTTCAGATACGCAGTATTTT. Its translation is CASTASDTQYF.

In regard to this clone: At one end, the junction sequence differs from germline, possibly due to a read error. This chain uses TRBV11-2 with TRBJ2-5, with TRBD1 as a possible D gene (5 bases). This CDR3 region has 15 residues. The germline V gene encodes CDR1 SGHAT and CDR2 FQNNGV. CDR3 loop: CASNLRERGQETQYF. The CDR3 DNA reads as TGTGCCAGCAACTTAAGAGAAAGGGGCCAAGAGACCCAGTACTTC. The full variable domain, in which reference TRBV11-2 and TRBJ2-5 provide the parts outside the CDR3, is EAGVAQSPRYKIIEKRQSVAFWCNPISGHATLYWYQQILGQGPKLLIQFQNNGVVDDSQLPKDRFSAERLKGVDSTLKIQPAKLEDSAVYLCASNLRERGQETQYFGPGTRLLVL.

The chain has TRBV10-2 and TRBJ2-3, with no clear D. V shed 0 bases and J shed 4 bases, with 11 bases lying between them. CDR3 length: 15 residues. Germline CDR1 is WSHSY and CDR2 is SAAADI. CDR3 loop: CASSESMVFADTQYF. CDR3 DNA sequence: TGCGCCAGCAGTGAGTCGATGGTTTTCGCAGATACGCAGTATTTT.

V usage is TRBV11-2 and J usage is TRBJ1-4, with 7 bases identical to TRBD1. Germline CDR1 and CDR2: SGHAT and FQNNGV. The CDR3 has 16 residues. V was clipped by 1 base and J by 3 bases; unmatched bases: 5. In nucleotides, the CDR3 is TGTGCCAGCAGCTTAGGAGTGGGACAGCCTAATGAAAAACTGTTTTTT. This sequence encodes CASSLGVGQPNEKLFF. Full variable domain (remainder filled in from reference TRBV11-2 and TRBJ1-4): EAGVAQSPRYKIIEKRQSVAFWCNPISGHATLYWYQQILGQGPKLLIQFQNNGVVDDSQLPKDRFSAERLKGVDSTLKIQPAKLEDSAVYLCASSLGVGQPNEKLFFGSGTQLSVL.

A remark on this clone: No conserved phenylalanine or tryptophan ends this CDR3, so it is likely a read error. The J gene is TRBJ2-7, the V gene TRBV5-1; D is unresolved. CDR1 and CDR2 from the germline V gene are SGHRS and YFSETQ. V was clipped by 2 bases and J by 3 bases, with 9 bases between them. This CDR3 contains 13 residues. DNA for the CDR3: TGCGCCAGCAGCTTCGACCGCTACTACGAGCAGTACTCC. It is translated as CASSFDRYYEQYS.

The rearrangement uses TRBV15 and TRBJ1-1, with TRBD1 matching over 7 bases. Germline trimming cut 2 bases from V and 11 bases from J; bases unmatched to any gene: 14. From germline, CDR1 is LNHNV and CDR2 YYDKDF (reference sequence). The CDR3 has 15 amino acids. CDR3 residues: CATSRHRQGLETAFF. The CDR3 nucleotides are TGTGCCACCAGCAGACACCGACAGGGACTAGAGACGGCTTTCTTT. The entire variable domain, with the rest obtained from reference TRBV15 and TRBJ1-1, is as follows: DAMVIQNPRYQVTQFGKPVTLSCSQTLNHNVMYWYQQKSSQAPKLLFHYYDKDFNNEADTPDNFQSRRPNTSFCFLDIRSPGLGDTAMYLCATSRHRQGLETAFFGQGTRLTVV.

CDR3 sequence reads: CASSYEGGGTYEQYF. The DNA for the CDR3 is TGTGCCAGTTCCTATGAGGGGGGGGGCACCTACGAGCAGTACTTC. The chain couples TRBV19 to TRBJ2-7; maybe TRBD2 (7 bases). Germline V gives CDR1 LNHDA, CDR2 SQIVND (reference sequence). This CDR3 spans 15 amino acids. Between the trimmed V and J ends, which lost 8 bases and 2 bases, there was a span of 19 bases. Complete variable domain (other parts from reference TRBV19 and TRBJ2-7): DGGITQSPKYLFRKEGQNVTLSCEQNLNHDAMYWYRQDPGQGLRLIYYSQIVNDFQKGDIAEGYSVSREKKESFPLTVTSAQKNPTAFYLCASSYEGGGTYEQYFGPGTRLTVT.

This chain links TRBV5-1 with TRBJ1-2; TRBD1 matches 7 bases. V was pared by 2 bases and J by 0 bases, with 7 bases of the junction left unmatched. This CDR3 is built from 16 residues. The germline gives CDR1 SGHRS, CDR2 YFSETQ. CDR3 nucleotide sequence: TGCGCCAGCAGCTTCCGGGACAGCTATTCTAACTATGGCTACACCTTC. It encodes CASSFRDSYSNYGYTF.

This chain connects TRBV5-4 to TRBJ2-1; TRBD2 agrees at 9 bases. Germline trimming cut 0 bases from V and 8 bases from J; bases unmatched to any gene: 15. CDR3 length: 18 amino acids. Germline V lookup: CDR1 SGHNT, CDR2 YYREEE (reference sequence). For the CDR3, the DNA is TGTGCCAGCAGCTTGGGTCGACTAGCGGCCACCTCTGGGGATGAGCAGTTCTTC. Amino acids: CASSLGRLAATSGDEQFF.

With regard to this clone: Compared with germline, one end of the junction differs, possibly owing to a read error. V gene TRBV30 combines with J gene TRBJ2-7; no clear D. The CDR3 sequence is 10 residues long. CDR1 and CDR2 from the germline V gene are GTSNPN and SVGIG (reference sequence). The CDR3 nucleotides read TGTGCCTGGAGTGAGGAGACGCTAAACTTC. Translation: CAWSEETLNF. The whole variable domain, filled in from reference TRBV30 and TRBJ2-7, reads SQTIHQWPATLVQPVGSPLSLECTVEGTSNPNLYWYRQAAGRGLQLLFYSVGIGQISSEVPQNLSASRPQDRQFILSSKKLLLSDSGFYLCAWSEETLNFGPGTRLTVT.

J is TRBJ1-2 and V is TRBV29-1; the D gene is possibly TRBD1 (5 bases). Trimming left V 0 bases short and J 8 bases short, with 10 bases between. Germline lookup yields CDR1 SQVTM and CDR2 ANQGSEA. This CDR3 region has 12 residues. CDR3 region: CSVEDWRGGYTF. For the CDR3, the DNA is TGCAGCGTTGAAGATTGGCGGGGGGGCTACACCTTC.

The gene calls are TRBV14 and TRBJ1-2; TRBD1 matches at 7 bases. V shed 5 bases and J 2 bases; nucleotides not matched to a gene: 11. This CDR3 has 16 amino acids. Germline assignment: CDR1 SGHDN and CDR2 FVKESK. This chain's CDR3 is CASSFLSEGANYGYTF. DNA of the CDR3: TGTGCCAGCAGCTTCCTTTCAGAGGGGGCGAACTATGGCTACACCTTC.

This chain links TRBV10-1 with TRBJ2-7; the match to TRBD1 covers 7 bases. With 6 bases clipped from V and 2 bases from J, the junction kept 7 bases outside the gene matches. CDR3 size: 14 residues. The germline V gene has CDR1 WNHNN and CDR2 SYGVQD (reference sequence). The CDR3 region has the DNA TGCGCCAGCAGCACCGGGACAGTTCCCTACGAGCAGTACTTC. Amino acid sequence: CASSTGTVPYEQYF.

Only one count was recorded for this clone. The CDR3 DNA reads as TGTGCCAGCAGTTCCGAGACGAACACCGGGGAGCTGTTTTTT. Protein product: CASSSETNTGELFF. This chain connects TRBV6-6 to TRBJ2-2; D ambiguous. CDR1 is MNHNY, CDR2 SVGAGI, per germline (reference sequence). The CDR3 is 14 residues long. Trimming removed 4 bases from V and 0 bases from J, with 6 bases in between.

This rearrangement joins TRBV2 to TRBJ1-1; D remains unclear. Trimming left V 8 bases short and J 4 bases short, with 26 bases between. From germline, CDR1 is SNHLY and CDR2 FYNNEI. The CDR3 is 17 residues long. The CDR3 sequence is CASYTNHQVPASTEAFF. CDR3 sequence (DNA): TGTGCCAGCTACACGAATCACCAAGTCCCTGCGAGCACTGAAGCTTTCTTT.